This T cell receptor beta chain was identified during a study of human T cells and chemical hapten exposure. The wider study: Diphenylcyclopropenone was administered weekly to the scalp of patients throughout the roughly 24-week study.

Each CDR3 protein gets one entry after TCRdb re-called the RACE reads with MiXCR. The sample lists 180,000 or so distinct CDR3 sequences, 13% to 15% seen once, with 1.7% in the top ten. The time point is: patch test 1, 2 weeks after DPC sensitization. Treatment indicated: therapeutic diphenylcyclopropenone sensitization with weekly scalp DPC. A few counts support this clonotype. This CDR3 region has 15 residues. Germline values: CDR1 MGHRA, CDR2 YSYEKL. The ends lost 1 base at V and 8 bases at J; junction bases unmatched: 8. The TCR sequence derives from a woman in her 30s with alopecia areata. Some clones in this sample may be carry-over from other donors' samples. This chain uses TRBV4-1 with TRBJ1-3, with 7 bases identical to TRBD1. The sequences come from whole blood, collected in connection with sensitization to the hapten diphenylcyclopropenone (DPC). CDR3 coding DNA: TGCGCCAGCAGCCAAGCCCGAGGGGGCCGGGACACCATATATTTT. Translated: CASSQARGGRDTIYF.